This TCR beta chain emerged from a study of human thymus T cells. Study-wide results and caveats: Both thymic and peripheral blood repertoires showed apparently biased V and J usage.

Corrective surgery for congenital heart defects was being performed on the healthy Finnish infants who served as donors. During surgery, roughly 0.45-1 mL peripheral blood was drawn from four of eight donors. Blood DNA came from all available leukocytes, not a fixed cell number. A word on this clone: The antigen is not known.

The V and J ends lost 6 bases and 2 bases, in that order; junction bases with no gene match: 7. This CDR3 is built from 16 residues. Germline V gene sequence: CDR1 LNHDA, CDR2 SQIVND (reference sequence). Some clones are missing from TCRdb's copy, which holds only in-frame ones; the method was immunoSEQ multiplex PCR. Of over 35,000 clones listed, 90% to 95% were seen once; the top ten hold 0.095% to 0.15%. The clonotype comes from a boy younger than two with a congenital heart defect but otherwise immunologically healthy. This chain connects TRBV19 to TRBJ2-7, with 13 nucleotides matching TRBD2. Source material: blood. The CDR3 region has the DNA TGTGCCAGTAGCCCCAGACTAGCGGGGGGCACCTACGAGCAGTACTTC. Encoded protein: CASSPRLAGGTYEQYF.